Presented here are 32 T cell receptor beta chains from one specimen sequenced in a study of T cell repertoires in cytomegalovirus infection. TCRdb reprocessed the reads with MiXCR, giving one entry per CDR3 protein. The profile shows some 700,000 distinct CDR3 sequences, roughly a third of them singletons. These receptors have no known antigen. This specimen was cultured PBMCs, taken from culture after CMV antigen stimulation. These receptors were obtained from a human donor in good health (CMV status not recorded). Some clones in this sample may be carry-over from other donors' samples.

This clonotype was picked up a small number of times. The gene calls are TRBV19 and TRBJ2-1; D perhaps matches TRBD2 (5 bases). This CDR3 is built from 13 residues. Germline assignment: CDR1 LNHDA and CDR2 SQIVND (reference sequence). V was clipped by 4 bases and J by 10 bases, with 14 bases between them. CDR3 amino acids: CASSTRSGIEQFF. In DNA form, the CDR3 reads TGTGCCAGTAGTACCCGGAGCGGAATAGAGCAGTTCTTC.

Regarding this clonotype: A much larger clone is a single base away; this may be a read error. The chain links TRBV7-2 to TRBJ2-2, with D hard to call. V lost 6 bases to trimming and J lost 3 bases, with 11 bases between them. Germline CDR1 is SGHTA and CDR2 is FQGNSA. The CDR3 consists of 14 residues. Here the CDR3 DNA reads TGTGCCAGCAGTCCCGAGACCTACACCGGGGAGCTGTTTTTT. This encodes CASSPETYTGELFF.

The genes are TRBV7-2 and TRBJ1-6, with a tentative D call TRBD1 (5 bases). Germline V gene data show CDR1 as SGHTA and CDR2 as FQGNSA. This CDR3 contains 19 residues. Deletions cut 2 bases from V and 2 bases from J, with 19 bases between. CDR3 region: CASSLRHWGRGTYNSPLHF. CDR3 DNA: TGTGCCAGCAGCTTACGCCATTGGGGACGAGGGACCTATAATTCACCCCTCCACTTT.

The rearrangement joins TRBV5-4 to TRBJ2-5; maybe TRBD2 (6 bases). With 6 bases removed from V and 2 bases from J, the gap between germline ends came to 17 bases. The CDR3 spans 15 residues. The germline CDR1 and CDR2 sequences are SGHNT and YYREEE (reference sequence). CDR3 sequence reads: CASTTEPGLQETQYF. CDR3 coding DNA: TGTGCCAGCACCACAGAACCGGGACTGCAAGAGACCCAGTACTTC.

The V and J genes are TRBV4-1 and TRBJ2-3; 7 bases match TRBD2. The junction had 14 bases not matched to a gene; V was cut back by 1 base and J by 1 base. CDR1 and CDR2 from the germline V gene are MGHRA and YSYEKL. This CDR3 contains 19 residues. CDR3 protein: CASSQGWEGGGPGTDTQYF. The CDR3 DNA is TGCGCCAGCAGCCAAGGATGGGAGGGCGGCGGACCCGGCACAGATACGCAGTATTTT.

V is TRBV6-1 and J is TRBJ2-3; the D gene is possibly TRBD1 (6 bases). The CDR3 has 15 residues. CDR1 and CDR2 from the germline V gene are MNHNS and SASEGT. V lost 4 bases, J lost 3 bases, and 14 bases lay in between. The DNA for the CDR3 is TGTGCCAGCAGTGGTGAGGAAAGGGGGACAGATACGCAGTATTTT. It is translated as CASSGEERGTDTQYF.

The V gene is TRBV7-6, the J gene TRBJ2-7, with 9 bases that match TRBD1. CDR1 and CDR2 (germline): SGHVS, FNYEAQ. CDR3 length equals 12 residues. The ends lost 10 bases at V and 6 bases at J; junction bases unmatched: 7. This CDR3 reads CATCRTGVEQYF. As DNA, the CDR3 is TGTGCCACTTGCAGGACAGGGGTCGAGCAGTACTTC.

This clonotype was counted at least ten times. The CDR3 spells CASSLGTWAAQYF. CDR3 DNA: TGTGCCAGCAGCTTGGGAACCTGGGCCGCGCAGTACTTC. The chain combines TRBV7-2 with TRBJ2-7; D remains ambiguous. This CDR3 region has 13 residues. V was clipped by 3 bases and J by 9 bases, with 15 bases between them. Germline lookup yields CDR1 SGHTA and CDR2 FQGNSA.

The rearrangement links TRBV7-9 to TRBJ2-1, with 11 bases fitting TRBD2. In germline, CDR1 is SEHNR, CDR2 FQNEAQ (reference sequence). V was clipped by 10 bases and J by 9 bases; unmatched bases: 8. The CDR3 sequence is 13 residues long. The CDR3 is CATVAGGPIEQFF. CDR3 DNA sequence: TGTGCCACCGTAGCGGGGGGGCCCATTGAGCAGTTCTTC. The full variable domain, completed using reference TRBV7-9 and TRBJ2-1, is DTGVSQNPRHKITKRGQNVTFRCDPISEHNRLYWYRQTLGQGPEFLTYFQNEAQLEKSRLLSDRFSAERPKGSFSTLEIQRTEQGDSAMYLCATVAGGPIEQFFGPGTRLTVL.

This clonotype has only a few counts. The chain carries TRBV11-2 and TRBJ1-6; D possibly corresponds to TRBD1 (5 bases). Germline-derived CDR1 and CDR2 are SGHAT and FQNNGV. Trimming pared 5 bases from V and 9 bases from J, leaving 8 bases between. CDR3 size: 12 residues. The CDR3 protein is CASSRQGSPLHF. The CDR3 DNA follows: TGTGCCAGCAGCCGTCAGGGTTCACCCCTCCACTTT.

V and J are TRBV6-1 and TRBJ2-5; unclear D gene. Germline loops: CDR1 MNHNS, CDR2 SASEGT. The V gene lost 4 bases and the J gene lost 5 bases, with 5 bases spanning the gap. The CDR3 has 11 amino acids. The CDR3 coding sequence is TGTGCCAGCAGTGTACTTGAGACCCAGTACTTC. Translating it yields CASSVLETQYF.

This chain links TRBV20-1 with TRBJ2-3; 8 positions match TRBD1. Germline V lookup: CDR1 DFQATT, CDR2 SNEGSKA (reference sequence). This CDR3 is built from 14 residues. Trimming cost V 3 bases and J 10 bases; bases outside gene matches: 12. The CDR3 here is CSASPTGGQEAQYF. The CDR3 DNA is TGCAGTGCTAGCCCTACAGGGGGGCAGGAAGCGCAGTATTTT.

This clonotype has more than one count but fewer than ten. V gene TRBV6-1 combines with J gene TRBJ2-7; TRBD1 agrees at 9 bases. CDR1 MNHNS and CDR2 SASEGT come from the germline V gene. The CDR3 extends over 16 amino acids. J lost 3 bases, V lost 0 bases, and 6 bases had no gene match. CDR3 sequence: CASSEANRDRVYEQYF. CDR3 in DNA: TGTGCCAGCAGTGAAGCAAACCGGGACAGGGTCTACGAGCAGTACTTC.

This clonotype was seen more than once but under ten times. The genes are TRBV19 and TRBJ1-5; 9 bases line up with TRBD1. The V segment lost 9 bases and the J segment 5 bases; nucleotides outside the gene matches: 8. The CDR3 is 14 amino acids. Germline CDR1 LNHDA, CDR2 SQIVND (reference sequence). Here the CDR3 DNA reads TGTGCCAGCACTGGAACAGGGGGCTATCAGCCCCAGCATTTT. It codes for CASTGTGGYQPQHF.

This chain uses TRBV7-2 with TRBJ2-3; D remains ambiguous. The CDR3 covers 16 residues. Trimming cost V 4 bases and J 0 bases, with 14 bases left between them. CDR1 and CDR2 (germline): SGHTA, FQGNSA. The CDR3 DNA follows: TGTGCCAGCAGCTCTGCTCCACTAACGAGCACAGATACGCAGTATTTT. It codes for CASSSAPLTSTDTQYF.

There are a few counts of this clonotype. The chain carries TRBV12-3 or TRBV12-4 and TRBJ2-3, with unresolved D. The V end lost 6 bases, the J end lost 4 bases, and 11 bases lay between the germline ends. The CDR3 loop spans 13 amino acids. The CDR3 coding sequence is TGTGCCAGCAGGGCCCCCTCGGCAGATACGCAGTATTTT. Protein: CASRAPSADTQYF.

This clonotype was observed a handful of times. CDR3 protein: CASSPAGGAVPINTEAFF. The DNA of the CDR3 is TGCGCCAGCAGCCCCGCAGGAGGAGCAGTTCCCATTAACACTGAAGCTTTCTTT. V gene TRBV5-1 combines with J gene TRBJ1-1; D gene unclear. The ends were cut back, 4 bases at V and 2 bases at J, with 24 bases in the middle. The CDR3 runs 18 residues. Germline V gene sequence: CDR1 SGHRS, CDR2 YFSETQ.

This clonotype was seen a handful of times. The chain recombines TRBV5-6 with TRBJ2-3, with 7 positions matching TRBD2. CDR1 SGHDT and CDR2 YYEEEE come from the germline V gene. V lost 6 bases to trimming and J lost 4 bases; unmatched junction nucleotides: 11. CDR3 length equals 15 residues. CDR3 sequence: CASTFGGRSPDTQYF. The CDR3 DNA is TGTGCCAGCACCTTTGGCGGGAGAAGTCCAGATACGCAGTATTTT.

This rearrangement joins TRBV20-1 to TRBJ2-3, with a possible D match to TRBD1 (6 bases). V was trimmed by 4 bases and J by 0 bases, leaving 11 bases between them. The CDR3 is made up of 14 amino acids. Germline V gives CDR1 DFQATT, CDR2 SNEGSKA (reference sequence). The DNA for the CDR3 is TGCAGTGCTATCAGGGGCCCTAGCACAGATACGCAGTATTTT. It yields the protein CSAIRGPSTDTQYF.

This clonotype was seen at least ten times. The chain carries TRBV7-2 and TRBJ2-1, with a weak D call TRBD1 (5 bases). V was trimmed by 3 bases and J by 9 bases, leaving 12 bases between them. CDR3 length: 13 amino acids. The germline gives CDR1 SGHTA, CDR2 FQGNSA. CDR3 loop: CASSFGAEFEQFF. The CDR3 nucleotides are TGTGCCAGCAGCTTTGGGGCTGAGTTTGAGCAGTTCTTC.

This chain uses TRBV7-2 with TRBJ1-6, with 7 bases that match TRBD1. V lost 3 bases to trimming and J lost 7 bases; unmatched junction nucleotides: 3. CDR1 SGHTA and CDR2 FQGNSA come from the germline V gene. The CDR3 is 14 amino acids. The CDR3 here is CASSFRDRNSPLHF. The CDR3 DNA sequence: TGTGCCAGCAGCTTCCGGGACAGAAATTCACCCCTCCACTTT.

The table lists this clonotype with many counts. The gene calls are TRBV7-8 and TRBJ2-6, with D hard to call. Trimming shortened V by 1 base and J by 4 bases, and 8 bases separated the two germline ends. Germline values: CDR1 SGHVS, CDR2 FQNEAQ. CDR3 length equals 15 residues. The CDR3 reads CASSLVATGANVLTF. The CDR3 DNA follows: TGTGCCAGCAGCTTAGTAGCTACGGGGGCCAACGTCCTGACTTTC.

This clonotype has only a few counts. The genes are TRBV7-9 and TRBJ2-4; the D is unclear. Germline V gene lookup returns CDR1 SEHNR and CDR2 FQNEAQ (reference sequence). This CDR3 is built from 17 residues. V was cut by 1 base and J by 6 bases, with 19 bases left in between. The CDR3 loop is CASSLVGETSITNIQYF. The CDR3 DNA reads TGTGCCAGCAGCTTAGTCGGCGAGACATCTATCACAAACATTCAGTACTTC.

This clonotype was detected a few times. The chain employs TRBV19 and TRBJ2-3; D might be TRBD1 or TRBD2, each matching 5 bases. CDR1 LNHDA and CDR2 SQIVND come from the germline V gene (reference sequence). The V and J ends lost 1 base and 4 bases respectively, with 6 bases between them. This CDR3 is built from 13 residues. CDR3 nucleotide sequence: TGTGCCAGTAGTATAGGGGGACCAGATACGCAGTATTTT. Translated, it gives CASSIGGPDTQYF.

In DNA, the CDR3 is TGTGCCAGCAGTCGTGCCGATGGAGCGCAGTATTTT. It is translated as CASSRADGAQYF. This chain joins TRBV4-2 and TRBJ2-3; D not certain. The CDR3 contains 12 residues. The germline V and J ends were trimmed by 6 bases and 10 bases, with 14 bases remaining between them. Per germline, CDR1 LGHNA and CDR2 YNFKEQ.

This clonotype was found a few times. This rearrangement joins TRBV5-1 to TRBJ1-5; D may be TRBD1 (5 bases). Germline-derived CDR1 and CDR2 are SGHRS and YFSETQ. CDR3 size: 19 residues. V lost 1 base, J lost 0 bases, and 20 bases lay in between. The CDR3 DNA is TGCGCCAGCAGCTTGTCACCGGGACCTGGGGGATATAGCAATCAGCCCCAGCATTTT. Translation gives CASSLSPGPGGYSNQPQHF.

This clonotype was counted a few times. V is TRBV6-5 and J is TRBJ2-3; D gene ambiguous. Per germline, CDR1 MNHEY and CDR2 SVGAGI. The CDR3 consists of 13 residues. Trimming stripped 6 bases from V and 1 base from J, with 8 bases between. CDR3 nucleotide sequence: TGTGCCAGCAGGGCACTTCGCACAGATACGCAGTATTTT. Amino acid sequence: CASRALRTDTQYF.

This clonotype has more than one count but fewer than ten. The chain couples TRBV12-5 to TRBJ2-5; 8 nucleotides match TRBD2. The germline CDR1 and CDR2 sequences are LGHNT and FRNRAP. The ends lost 5 bases at V and 4 bases at J; junction bases unmatched: 6. There are 14 residues in the CDR3. In DNA, the CDR3 is TGTGCTAGTGGTCCCGGACTAGCCATAGAGACCCAGTACTTC. Amino acids: CASGPGLAIETQYF.

This clonotype was found a few times. The rearrangement uses TRBV20-1 and TRBJ2-2, with 8 bases that match TRBD2. The V gene's germline CDR1 is DFQATT and CDR2 SNEGSKA (reference sequence). V was clipped by 3 bases and J by 7 bases; unmatched bases: 4. This CDR3 has 13 amino acids. This CDR3 reads CSASGGAIGELFF. The CDR3 DNA follows: TGCAGTGCTAGCGGGGGGGCGATCGGGGAGCTGTTTTTT.

This clonotype was seen a few times. This chain joins TRBV20-1 and TRBJ2-3; 7 nucleotides line up with TRBD2. CDR1 and CDR2 (germline): DFQATT, SNEGSKA (reference sequence). V lost 2 bases, J lost 0 bases, and 2 bases stayed unmatched. This CDR3 contains 14 residues. The CDR3 DNA follows: TGCAGTGCTAGACGGCGGGGGAGCACAGATACGCAGTATTTT. Residues: CSARRRGSTDTQYF.

The chain recombines TRBV19 with TRBJ1-4; D gene unclear. This CDR3 is 15 amino acids long. Germline V gene sequence: CDR1 LNHDA, CDR2 SQIVND (reference sequence). V gave up 6 bases and J gave up 8 bases, with 19 bases separating them. CDR3 loop: CASSLQGLANEKLFF. The CDR3 DNA reads as TGTGCCAGTAGCCTCCAAGGATTGGCCAACGAAAAACTGTTTTTT.

The chain uses TRBV7-9 and TRBJ2-1; TRBD2 matches 11 bases. The CDR3 totals 16 residues. From germline, CDR1 is SEHNR and CDR2 FQNEAQ (reference sequence). V shed 5 bases, J shed 7 bases, and the junction held 10 bases outside the gene matches. CDR3 sequence reads: CASSAYLAGGGNEQFF. In nucleotides, the CDR3 is TGTGCCAGCAGCGCTTACCTAGCGGGAGGTGGTAATGAGCAGTTCTTC.